These 29 T cell receptor beta chains share one sample of origin, sequenced in a study of blood T cell repertoires in COVID-19. Method: immunoSEQ multiplex PCR; TCRdb's copy keeps in-frame clones and lacks some. The data show under 80,000 clones, approximately 80% seen once. Sequenced material: peripheral blood. The receptors were sampled from a man aged 45 to 65 with acute or convalescent COVID-19.

The CDR3 DNA is TGTGCCAGTATAGGATCGCGAGGAACGAACACCGGGGAGCTGTTTTTT. Amino acid sequence: CASIGSRGTNTGELFF. The chain combines TRBV19 with TRBJ2-2; D gene unclear. The CDR3 totals 16 residues. With 7 bases removed from V and 0 bases from J, the gap between germline ends came to 15 bases. Germline CDR1 LNHDA, CDR2 SQIVND (reference sequence).

The chain combines TRBV5-4 with TRBJ2-1; D unclear. V gave up 6 bases and J gave up 0 bases, with 13 bases separating them. CDR3 length equals 15 residues. Germline V lookup: CDR1 SGHNT, CDR2 YYREEE (reference sequence). This chain's CDR3 is CASTPSSSSYNEQFF. The CDR3 bases are TGTGCCAGCACCCCCTCCTCTAGCTCCTACAATGAGCAGTTCTTC.

The chain joins TRBV5-5 to TRBJ2-7; 8 bases match TRBD1. CDR3 length equals 14 residues. V was clipped by 2 bases and J by 5 bases; unmatched bases: 6. Germline CDR1 is SGHKS and CDR2 is YYEKEE (reference sequence). CDR3 bases: TGTGCCAGCAGCTTTGACAGGGGTAGGCACGAGCAGTACTTC. This gives the protein CASSFDRGRHEQYF.

The rearrangement uses TRBV18 and TRBJ2-2; the match to TRBD2 covers 11 bases. CDR3 length: 16 residues. Unmatched junction bases numbered 0, after V lost 2 bases and J lost 1 base. Germline CDR1 and CDR2: KGHSH and LQKENI. CDR3 sequence (DNA): TGTGCCAGCTCACCAACTAGCGGGAGGAACACCGGGGAGCTGTTTTTT. As protein: CASSPTSGRNTGELFF. The variable domain in full, completed from reference TRBV18 and TRBJ2-2, reads NAGVMQNPRHLVRRRGQEARLRCSPMKGHSHVYWYRQLPEEGLKFMVYLQKENIIDESGMPKERFSAEFPKEGPSILRIQQVVRGDSAAYFCASSPTSGRNTGELFFGEGSRLTVL.

The chain is built from TRBV5-5 and TRBJ2-2, with TRBD1 as a possible D gene (6 bases). This CDR3 contains 15 residues. Trimming removed 4 bases from V and 0 bases from J, with 10 bases in between. The V gene's germline CDR1 is SGHKS and CDR2 YYEKEE (reference sequence). CDR3 sequence: CASSADSANTGELFF. The CDR3 bases are TGTGCCAGCAGCGCGGACAGCGCGAACACCGGGGAGCTGTTTTTT.

The chain is built from TRBV7-3 and TRBJ2-1; unclear D gene. V was trimmed by 1 base and J by 7 bases, leaving 8 bases between them. Germline values: CDR1 SGHTA, CDR2 FQGTGA. CDR3 length: 13 amino acids. The CDR3 coding sequence is TGTGCCAGCAGCTTAAGTGCCCAGAATGAGCAGTTCTTC. It yields the protein CASSLSAQNEQFF.

V and J are TRBV18 and TRBJ2-4; 9 bases fit TRBD1. Germline trimming cut 3 bases from V and 7 bases from J; bases unmatched to any gene: 19. Germline CDR1 reads KGHSH; CDR2 reads LQKENI. This CDR3 has 19 residues. The DNA for the CDR3 is TGTGCCAGCTCACCGGTAGGCGTTAACAGGGGGCTCGATGGGAACATTCAGTACTTC. Encoded protein: CASSPVGVNRGLDGNIQYF.

The rearrangement links TRBV19 to TRBJ2-7; no clear D. Trimming shortened V by 4 bases and J by 4 bases, and 11 bases separated the two germline ends. The CDR3 extends over 13 amino acids. Germline V CDR1 and CDR2: LNHDA, SQIVND (reference sequence). CDR3 nucleotides: TGTGCCAGTAGTAAACAGCCAGAATACGAGCAGTACTTC. Its protein product is CASSKQPEYEQYF.

V is TRBV28 and J is TRBJ2-3; a possible D gene is TRBD1 (5 bases). The germline gives CDR1 MDHEN, CDR2 SYDVKM. The CDR3 spans 14 residues. Trimming stripped 6 bases from V and 0 bases from J, with 10 bases between. The CDR3 region is CASSRQPSTDTQYF. The CDR3 nucleotides are TGTGCCAGCAGCAGACAGCCCAGCACAGATACGCAGTATTTT.

This clone was recorded only once. The chain combines TRBV25-1 with TRBJ1-6; 8 nucleotides line up with TRBD1. CDR1 and CDR2 (germline): MGHDK, SYGVNS. Germline trimming cut 5 bases from V and 7 bases from J; bases unmatched to any gene: 7. The CDR3 has 15 amino acids. The CDR3 nucleotides read TGTGCCAGCAGTAAAGGACAGGGAGCGAATTCACCCCTCCACTTT. It encodes CASSKGQGANSPLHF.

The chain carries TRBV6-5 and TRBJ1-5; D not resolved. V was clipped by 6 bases and J by 4 bases, with 10 bases between them. The germline V gene has CDR1 MNHEY and CDR2 SVGAGI. This CDR3 contains 13 residues. CDR3 sequence reads: CASRRSDNQPQHF. The CDR3 bases are TGTGCCAGCAGGCGGAGTGATAATCAGCCCCAGCATTTT.

V usage is TRBV3-1 (or the pseudogene TRBV3-2) and J usage is TRBJ2-5; 12 positions match TRBD2. V lost 0 bases and J lost 5; bases outside the gene matches: 7. This CDR3 has 17 residues. CDR1 is LGHDT, CDR2 YNNKEL, per germline (reference sequence). CDR3 nucleotides: TGTGCCAGCAGCCAAGATCGGACTAGCGGGGACGGGGAGACCCAGTACTTC. It specifies CASSQDRTSGDGETQYF.

CDR3 bases: TGTGCCACCAGTGATGAGGACAGGGGGAGGTCGCAAGCTTTCTTT. Its translation is CATSDEDRGRSQAFF. The chain carries TRBV24-1 and TRBJ1-1; 10 nucleotides match TRBD1. Losses at the gene ends were 3 bases for V and 9 bases for J; bases not matched to a gene: 9. Germline V lookup: CDR1 KGHDR, CDR2 SFDVKD. The CDR3 consists of 15 residues.

The chain links TRBV5-5 to TRBJ1-3, with D hard to call. The V end was cut by 2 bases, the J end by 0 bases, with 6 bases between. CDR1 is SGHKS, CDR2 YYEKEE, per germline (reference sequence). The CDR3 covers 14 residues. The CDR3 coding sequence is TGTGCCAGCAGCTTTCTGAGCTCTGGAAACACCATATATTTT. Amino acid sequence: CASSFLSSGNTIYF.

The chain uses TRBV29-1 and TRBJ2-2; maybe TRBD1 (5 bases). Deletions cut 2 bases from V and 10 bases from J, with 11 bases between. Germline V gives CDR1 SQVTM, CDR2 ANQGSEA. The CDR3 length is 12 residues. CDR3 sequence (DNA): TGCAGCGTTGAACTTGGACATCCGGAGCTGTTTTTT. This encodes CSVELGHPELFF.

The chain has TRBV5-4 and TRBJ2-7; 9 bases map to TRBD1. Germline lookup yields CDR1 SGHNT and CDR2 YYREEE (reference sequence). The ends lost 3 bases at V and 5 bases at J; junction bases unmatched: 12. The CDR3 has 16 amino acids. DNA of the CDR3: TGTGCCAGCAGCTCGCCGAAGGGACAGGGATTCAACGAGCAGTACTTC. Residues: CASSSPKGQGFNEQYF. The full variable domain, its missing parts supplied by reference TRBV5-4 and TRBJ2-7, is ETGVTQSPTHLIKTRGQQVTLRCSSQSGHNTVSWYQQALGQGPQFIFQYYREEENGRGNFPPRFSGLQFPNYSSELNVNALELDDSALYLCASSSPKGQGFNEQYFGPGTRLTVT.

This clone has more than one count but fewer than ten. This chain uses TRBV12-3 or TRBV12-4 with TRBJ1-5, with 7 bases identical to TRBD1. Trimming removed 10 bases from V and 6 bases from J; junction bases left unmatched: 9. The CDR3 length is 13 residues. The CDR3 is CATSTGAGQPQHF. In nucleotides, the CDR3 is TGTGCCACTTCAACAGGGGCTGGTCAGCCCCAGCATTTT.

V gene TRBV4-2 combines with J gene TRBJ1-2; 11 nucleotides line up with TRBD1. The V segment lost 3 bases and the J segment 5 bases; nucleotides outside the gene matches: 11. Per germline, CDR1 LGHNA and CDR2 YNFKEQ. This CDR3 spans 17 amino acids. Here the CDR3 reads CASSQDRGLTSGYGYTF. The CDR3 DNA sequence: TGTGCCAGCAGCCAGGACAGGGGGCTTACTTCTGGGTATGGCTACACCTTC.

The V and J genes are TRBV5-1 and TRBJ2-3, with 14 positions matching TRBD2. V trimming: 4 bases; J trimming: 6 bases; junction bases outside the gene matches: 13. Germline V gives CDR1 SGHRS, CDR2 YFSETQ. The CDR3 covers 18 residues. CDR3 coding DNA: TGCGCCAGCAGCAACCCGGGACTAGCGGGGGCCCAGGCCGATACGCAGTATTTT. Protein: CASSNPGLAGAQADTQYF. The variable domain in full, completed from reference TRBV5-1 and TRBJ2-3, reads KAGVTQTPRYLIKTRGQQVTLSCSPISGHRSVSWYQQTPGQGLQFLFEYFSETQRNKGNFPGRFSGRQFSNSRSEMNVSTLELGDSALYLCASSNPGLAGAQADTQYFGPGTRLTVL.

This chain uses TRBV11-3 with TRBJ2-3; possible D gene TRBD2, 7 bases. CDR3 length equals 13 residues. Trimming took off 5 bases at V and 3 bases at J, with 9 bases between the two ends. CDR1 is SGHNT, CDR2 YENEEA, per germline. The CDR3 bases are TGTGCCAGCAGCGGGGGGGCAACAGATACGCAGTATTTT. Protein sequence: CASSGGATDTQYF.

J is TRBJ1-1 and V is TRBV28; D call uncertain. Trimming removed 6 bases from V and 5 bases from J, with 10 bases in between. The CDR3 sequence is 12 residues long. Germline lookup yields CDR1 MDHEN and CDR2 SYDVKM. The CDR3 protein is CASRLSGTEAFF. CDR3 sequence (DNA): TGTGCCAGCAGACTCTCGGGGACTGAAGCTTTCTTT.

The chain links TRBV5-1 to TRBJ2-1; TRBD2 aligns across 7 bases. V was pared by 4 bases and J by 2 bases, with 6 bases of the junction left unmatched. Germline CDR1 reads SGHRS; CDR2 reads YFSETQ. The CDR3 is 15 amino acids. The CDR3 sequence is CASSPEGGTYNEQFF. The CDR3 DNA reads as TGCGCCAGCAGCCCAGAGGGAGGGACCTACAATGAGCAGTTCTTC. Together with reference TRBV5-1 and TRBJ2-1, the CDR3 gives the full variable domain: KAGVTQTPRYLIKTRGQQVTLSCSPISGHRSVSWYQQTPGQGLQFLFEYFSETQRNKGNFPGRFSGRQFSNSRSEMNVSTLELGDSALYLCASSPEGGTYNEQFFGPGTRLTVL.

The genes are TRBV7-2 and TRBJ2-7, with TRBD1 identical over 8 bases. The trim removed 7 bases at V and 2 bases at J, leaving 7 bases unmatched. CDR1 and CDR2 (germline): SGHTA, FQGNSA. The CDR3 covers 14 residues. CDR3 nucleotide sequence: TGTGCCAGCACCACAACGGGACAGGCCTACGAGCAGTACTTC. Its protein product is CASTTTGQAYEQYF.

A single count supports this clone. The chain couples TRBV5-4 to TRBJ1-2; 7 nucleotides align to TRBD1. Germline lookup yields CDR1 SGHNT and CDR2 YYREEE (reference sequence). This CDR3 has 16 residues. After removal of 5 bases from V and 6 bases from J, the junction contained 16 bases not matched to a gene. The CDR3 coding sequence is TGTGCCAGCAGACCGGGACAGACGGTCGGTATTGATGGCTACACCTTC. Its protein product is CASRPGQTVGIDGYTF.

The chain is built from TRBV10-3 and TRBJ1-2, with D perhaps TRBD1 (6 bases). Trimming left V 3 bases short and J 5 bases short, with 7 bases between. The germline CDR1 and CDR2 sequences are ENHRY and SYGVKD. The CDR3 runs 12 residues. CDR3 in amino acids: CAISEQGYGYTF. The CDR3 DNA reads TGTGCCATCAGTGAACAGGGTTATGGCTACACCTTC.

V is TRBV9 and J is TRBJ1-6, with D maybe TRBD1 (5 bases). The germline CDR1 and CDR2 sequences are SGDLS and YYNGEE. The CDR3 sequence is 14 residues long. Between the trimmed V and J ends, which lost 2 bases and 7 bases, there was a span of 10 bases. The CDR3 region is CASSVDSSNSPLHF. CDR3 bases: TGTGCCAGCAGCGTTGACAGTTCGAATTCACCCCTCCACTTT. Drawing the rest from reference TRBV9 and TRBJ1-6, the complete variable domain is DSGVTQTPKHLITATGQRVTLRCSPRSGDLSVYWYQQSLDQGLQFLIQYYNGEERAKGNILERFSAQQFPDLHSELNLSSLELGDSALYFCASSVDSSNSPLHFGNGTRLTVT.

The chain is built from TRBV5-5 and TRBJ2-2; 9 bases match TRBD1. The V gene's germline CDR1 is SGHKS and CDR2 YYEKEE (reference sequence). J lost 2 bases, V lost 4 bases, and 18 bases had no gene match. The CDR3 is 20 amino acids. CDR3 sequence: CASSRYRGLGPPNNTGELFF. Written as DNA, the CDR3 is TGTGCCAGCAGCAGATACAGGGGGCTAGGACCTCCCAATAACACCGGGGAGCTGTTTTTT.

The chain couples TRBV6-1 to TRBJ2-2; D possibly corresponds to TRBD2 (6 bases). Trimming pared 2 bases from V and 2 bases from J, leaving 15 bases between. The CDR3 extends over 17 amino acids. Germline CDR1 is MNHNS and CDR2 is SASEGT. The CDR3 DNA follows: TGTGCCAGCAGTGAAAAGTCGCTAGCGTCAAACACCGGGGAGCTGTTTTTT. Protein sequence: CASSEKSLASNTGELFF.

This clone was detected only a few times. J is TRBJ2-1 and V is TRBV9; no firm D call. The CDR3 totals 13 residues. Germline V lookup: CDR1 SGDLS, CDR2 YYNGEE. The ends were cut back, 0 bases at V and 7 bases at J, with 8 bases in the middle. The CDR3 nucleotides are TGTGCCAGCAGCGTAGACCGCAGTAATGAGCAGTTCTTC. Its protein is CASSVDRSNEQFF.